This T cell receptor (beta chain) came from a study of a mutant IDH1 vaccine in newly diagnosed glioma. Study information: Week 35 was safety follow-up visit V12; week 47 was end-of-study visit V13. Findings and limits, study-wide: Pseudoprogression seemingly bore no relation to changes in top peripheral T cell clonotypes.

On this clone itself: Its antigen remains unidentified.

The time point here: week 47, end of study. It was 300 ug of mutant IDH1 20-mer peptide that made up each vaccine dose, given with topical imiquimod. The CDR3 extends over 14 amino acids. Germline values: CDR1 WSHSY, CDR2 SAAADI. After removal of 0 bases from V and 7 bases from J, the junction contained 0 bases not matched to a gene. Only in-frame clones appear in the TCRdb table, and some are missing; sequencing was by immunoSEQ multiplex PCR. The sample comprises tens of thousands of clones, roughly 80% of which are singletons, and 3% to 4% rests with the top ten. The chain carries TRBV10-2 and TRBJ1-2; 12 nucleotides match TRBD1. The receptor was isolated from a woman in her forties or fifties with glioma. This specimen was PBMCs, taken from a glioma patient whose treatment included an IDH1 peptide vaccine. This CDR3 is CASSESGQGAGYTF. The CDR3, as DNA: TGCGCCAGCAGTGAGTCGGGACAGGGGGCTGGCTACACCTTC.